The clone carrying this T cell receptor (beta chain) has a handful of counts. Antigen specificity is unknown. This sample is drawn from a study of identical twins. Study results and limitations: The study found excess low generation probability among twin-shared out-of-frame alpha sequences.

Each cDNA held unique molecular identifiers, and template switching gave it a universal primer site. TCRdb recomputed calls from the 5' RACE reads with MiXCR, one row per CDR3 protein. The sample includes hundreds of thousands of distinct CDR3 sequences, roughly 18% of them seen just once. This CDR3 has 13 residues. V was cut by 7 bases and J by 3 bases, with 12 bases left in between. This same sample was also taken into another study, of T cells expressing NK-cell markers. That report notes: Eight donors were sequenced, of whom seven were HCMV-seropositive, while the remaining one was HCMV-seronegative. The same clonotypes also predominated in the CD3+CD56-NKG2C+ fraction of several donors.

This sequence originates from a woman aged 18-30 years in good health. This chain joins TRBV12-3 or TRBV12-4 and TRBJ1-2; TRBD1 is a possible D gene (5 bases). What was sequenced was PBMCs. The CDR3 reads CASTYSGHYGYTF. The CDR3 nucleotides are TGTGCCAGCACCTATTCAGGGCACTATGGCTACACCTTC.